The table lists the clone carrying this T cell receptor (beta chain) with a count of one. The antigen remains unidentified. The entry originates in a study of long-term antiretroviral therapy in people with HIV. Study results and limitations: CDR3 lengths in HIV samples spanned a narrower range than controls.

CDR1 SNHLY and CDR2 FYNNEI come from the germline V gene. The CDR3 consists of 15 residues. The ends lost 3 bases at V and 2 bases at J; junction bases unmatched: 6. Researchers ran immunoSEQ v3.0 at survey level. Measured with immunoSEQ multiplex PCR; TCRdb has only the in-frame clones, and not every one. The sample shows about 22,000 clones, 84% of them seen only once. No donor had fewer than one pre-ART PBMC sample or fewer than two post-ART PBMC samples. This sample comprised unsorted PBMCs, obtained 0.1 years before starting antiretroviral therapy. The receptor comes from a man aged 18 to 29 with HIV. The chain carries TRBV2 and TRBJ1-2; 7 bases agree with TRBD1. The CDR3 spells CASSEGKGANYGYTF. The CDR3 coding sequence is TGTGCCAGCAGTGAGGGAAAGGGGGCGAACTATGGCTACACCTTC.